What follows is one T cell receptor beta chain and its context. As processed by the authors: Reference gene primer amplification gave nucleated cell count estimates. The repertoire was sequenced with immunoSEQ multiplex PCR; TCRdb's copy has only in-frame clones and lacks some. V and J calls and clone size follow that table, whereas D and trimming were derived from the DNA. This table holds around 260,000 clones, around 90% found once. These data originate in a study of blood T cell repertoires in COVID-19. The wider study: PBMCs, B-cell-depleted T cells, or T cells provided the cDNA or gDNA that made up the material.

Germline V gene lookup returns CDR1 MNHNY and CDR2 SVGAGI (reference sequence). This CDR3 spans 15 amino acids. Trimming cost V 3 bases and J 0 bases, with 9 bases left between them. The sequence derives from a man between 60 and 75 years old who had recovered from COVID-19. The sequenced sample consisted of peripheral blood. V and J are TRBV6-6 and TRBJ1-5; D might be TRBD1 (6 bases). The CDR3 bases are TGTGCCAGCAGTTATCAGGGGAGTAGCAATCAGCCCCAGCATTTT. Translating gives CASSYQGSSNQPQHF.